These T cell receptor beta chains were read from a single sample in a study of Graves' ophthalmopathy and Graves' hyperthyroidism. TCRdb re-analysed the multiplex PCR reads in MiXCR, keeping a single row per CDR3 protein. Altogether some 150,000 distinct CDR3 sequences are present, around 39% being singletons, with the ten largest covering approximately 9%. Source material: peripheral blood. Source of these receptors: a man aged 25 to 40 with Graves' ophthalmopathy. Each CDR3 is given with its conserved first and last residue. A D gene is named only where the DNA matches it firmly.

>TRBD1|TRBV7-2|TRBJ1-5
CASSLGDSYQPQHF
>-|TRBV28|TRBJ1-2
CASSLSYLKDGYTF
>-|TRBV6-5|TRBJ1-1
CASRLWGLGTEAFF
>TRBD2|TRBV6-2/TRBV6-3|TRBJ2-2
CASSYSRRASGRAEELFF
>-|TRBV14|TRBJ1-1
CASSQDASLAYTEAFF
>TRBD2|TRBV6-2/TRBV6-3|TRBJ2-2
CASSYSTRLAGVVGELFF
>-|TRBV15|TRBJ1-1
CATSRDGVGGAFF
>-|TRBV6-2/TRBV6-3|TRBJ1-1
CASSYSGSHTEAFF
>-|TRBV2|TRBJ2-5
CASSGSGSGETQYF
>TRBD2|TRBV6-1|TRBJ2-7
CAVRGAGLYEQYF
>TRBD1|TRBV4-3|TRBJ1-5
CASSHETGGHQPQHF
>-|TRBV7-9|TRBJ2-5
CASRPMGQQETQYF
>-|TRBV30|TRBJ2-7
CAWSKGGEVGYEQYF
>TRBD1|TRBV24-1|TRBJ2-5
CATSDATGGIETQYF
>TRBD1|TRBV4-3|TRBJ1-2
CASSQDFSGTAYGYTF
>-|TRBV6-1|TRBJ2-7
CATTPTGQPLEQYF
>-|TRBV2|TRBJ2-7
CASSLAYRVGEQYF
>TRBD1|TRBV27|TRBJ1-2
CASSSPGQGVSGYTF
>-|TRBV11-3|TRBJ2-5
CASRATGRQETQYF
>TRBD2|TRBV11-2|TRBJ2-2
CASSLSLAGVNTGELFF
>TRBD2|TRBV7-2|TRBJ2-7
CASSQGLAATYEQYF
>TRBD2|TRBV25-1|TRBJ2-7
CASSGTSGFYEQYF
>-|TRBV6-2/TRBV6-3|TRBJ2-3
CTSSYKEADTQYF
>TRBD2|TRBV6-5|TRBJ2-5
CASKQRGEETQYF
>-|TRBV2|TRBJ2-5
CASREVGRETQYF
>-|TRBV20-1|TRBJ2-7
CSARDGGAGEQYF
>-|TRBV19|TRBJ2-7
CASSIGAANYEQYF
>TRBD2|TRBV12-3/TRBV12-4|TRBJ2-7
CASSYRLASGYEQYF
>TRBD1|TRBV19|TRBJ1-2
CASGQVHGYTF
>TRBD1|TRBV2|TRBJ2-2
CASSDRGRTGELVF
>-|TRBV6-5|TRBJ2-5
CASSYDRALRVYAQYF
>-|TRBV28|TRBJ2-5
CASSSEDVQETQYF
>-|TRBV29-1|TRBJ1-1
CSVLPTVNTEAFF
>-|TRBV30|TRBJ2-2
CAWSVSPNTGELFF
>-|TRBV29-1|TRBJ2-5
CSVEVQGKGTQYF
>TRBD2|TRBV6-5|TRBJ2-7
CASSYRGTSGRAYEQYF
>-|TRBV6-5|TRBJ1-1
CASSYSYSVNTEAFF
>-|TRBV6-2/TRBV6-3|TRBJ2-7
CASRRRDTSYEQYF
>-|TRBV12-3/TRBV12-4|TRBJ2-2
CASSPPTGELFF
>TRBD2|TRBV20-1|TRBJ2-7
CSAAASGSYEQYF
>-|TRBV27|TRBJ1-1
CASSLTPRGAEAFF
>-|TRBV27|TRBJ1-5
CASSDRIAGGKPQHF
>TRBD2|TRBV20-1|TRBJ2-5
CSAPRVAGVPETQYF
>-|TRBV6-1|TRBJ1-5
CASSSGTEYKNQPQHF
>-|TRBV28|TRBJ2-2
CASRNWVDLGELFF
>TRBD1|TRBV7-6|TRBJ1-3
CASSTSRDRNLMDSGNTIYF
>-|TRBV6-5|TRBJ2-5
CASSYSQGQETQYF
>-|TRBV20-1|TRBJ1-2
CSARVPGQSYTF
>TRBD1|TRBV6-2/TRBV6-3|TRBJ1-5
CASSIQGNQPQHF
>-|TRBV6-1|TRBJ1-1
CASSDFGSNTEAFF
>-|TRBV7-7|TRBJ1-1
CASSLPGNTEAFF
>-|TRBV6-1|-
CASSPHGLGVSDYEQYF
>TRBD2|TRBV20-1|-
CSARGTSGSGQFF
>TRBD2|TRBV4-2|TRBJ2-7
CASSPLQTSGRVDEQYF
>-|TRBV6-1|TRBJ2-5
CASKSVKTQYF
>-|TRBV27|TRBJ2-5
CASISRETQYF